This passage covers 21 T cell receptor beta chains from one sample sequenced in a study of blood T cell repertoires in COVID-19. Produced via immunoSEQ multiplex PCR; TCRdb's table is partial and in-frame only. The sample includes a few hundred thousand clones, roughly nine tenths of them seen just once. Sequencing was carried out using peripheral blood. All receptors come from a woman aged 25 to 39 with COVID-19, enrolled during active disease.

This clone came up a few times. The CDR3 nucleotides are TGTGCCAGCAGTTCCCCCCTAGCGGGGGGGTTCTCTGGGGCCAACGTCCTGACTTTC. It is translated as CASSSPLAGGFSGANVLTF. The chain recombines TRBV27 with TRBJ2-6; 12 bases line up with TRBD2. The junction had 7 bases not matched to a gene; V was cut back by 4 bases and J by 0 bases. The CDR3 loop spans 19 amino acids. Germline loops: CDR1 MNHEY, CDR2 SMNVEV (reference sequence).

The chain is built from TRBV11-2 and TRBJ1-1; possible D gene TRBD1, 6 bases. This CDR3 contains 15 residues. CDR1 is SGHAT and CDR2 is FQNNGV in the germline V gene. The V end lost 2 bases, the J end lost 5 bases, and 15 bases lay between the germline ends. The CDR3 here is CASSLRFGTSTEAFF. In nucleotides, the CDR3 is TGTGCCAGCAGCTTACGGTTCGGGACATCGACTGAAGCTTTCTTT.

This clone has just one count. The chain joins TRBV29-1 to TRBJ2-7; tentative D call: TRBD1 (6 bases). Germline values: CDR1 SQVTM, CDR2 ANQGSEA. The CDR3 contains 13 residues. V lost 3 bases, J lost 5 bases, and 14 bases lay in between. The CDR3 reads CSVEVRGDNEQYF. Here the CDR3 DNA reads TGCAGCGTTGAGGTCAGGGGTGATAACGAGCAGTACTTC.

V and J are TRBV27 and TRBJ2-3, with 13 bases that match TRBD2. V trimming: 4 bases; J trimming: 7 bases; junction bases outside the gene matches: 11. The CDR3 is 17 amino acids. Germline V gene sequence: CDR1 MNHEY, CDR2 SMNVEV (reference sequence). The CDR3 region is CASSSHRLAGGGNTQYF. The DNA for the CDR3 is TGTGCCAGCAGTTCTCACCGACTAGCGGGAGGTGGGAATACGCAGTATTTT.

The chain employs TRBV19 and TRBJ2-6; D unresolved. CDR1 is LNHDA and CDR2 is SQIVND in the germline V gene (reference sequence). The CDR3 is made up of 16 amino acids. V was shortened by 2 bases and J by 0 bases, with 8 bases between the two germline ends. The CDR3 loop reads CASSIFVVSGANVLTF. CDR3 DNA: TGTGCCAGTAGTATATTCGTCGTCTCTGGGGCCAACGTCCTGACTTTC. Drawing the rest from reference TRBV19 and TRBJ2-6, the complete variable domain is DGGITQSPKYLFRKEGQNVTLSCEQNLNHDAMYWYRQDPGQGLRLIYYSQIVNDFQKGDIAEGYSVSREKKESFPLTVTSAQKNPTAFYLCASSIFVVSGANVLTFGAGSRLTVL.

With respect to this clone: Within the sample, other DNA sequences also encode this same CDR3. The V and J genes are TRBV3-1 (or the pseudogene TRBV3-2) and TRBJ2-5; D might be TRBD1 (5 bases). Per the germline V gene, CDR1 is LGHDT and CDR2 is YNNKEL (reference sequence). The CDR3 is 14 residues long. Trimming pared 3 bases from V and 4 bases from J, leaving 12 bases between. CDR3 sequence reads: CASSQRQGRETQYF. In DNA, the CDR3 is TGTGCCAGCAGCCAGAGGCAGGGCAGAGAGACCCAGTACTTC.

This chain joins TRBV30 and TRBJ1-5; possible D gene TRBD1, 5 bases. This CDR3 has 16 residues. The germline V and J ends were trimmed by 1 base and 0 bases, with 13 bases remaining between them. The germline V gene encodes CDR1 GTSNPN and CDR2 SVGIG (reference sequence). CDR3 DNA sequence: TGTGCCTGGAGTGGGGGCGGGGGATATAGCAATCAGCCCCAGCATTTT. The encoded protein is CAWSGGGGYSNQPQHF.

The chain has TRBV20-1 and TRBJ2-7; D not resolved. CDR1 DFQATT and CDR2 SNEGSKA come from the germline V gene (reference sequence). The CDR3 contains 11 residues. V lost 3 bases and J 4 bases, leaving 7 bases between the germline ends. CDR3 amino acids: CSASTAYEQYF. In nucleotides, the CDR3 is TGCAGTGCTAGTACCGCGTACGAGCAGTACTTC.

This sequence joins TRBV30 and TRBJ2-3; a weak D match, TRBD1 (8 bases). The CDR3 consists of 14 residues. With 0 bases removed from V and 8 bases from J, the gap between germline ends came to 15 bases. In germline, CDR1 is GTSNPN, CDR2 SVGIG (reference sequence). The CDR3 protein is CAWSVAGGGGTQYF. CDR3 bases: TGTGCCTGGAGTGTGGCAGGGGGCGGGGGTACGCAGTATTTT. The full variable domain, rest sourced from reference TRBV30 and TRBJ2-3, is SQTIHQWPATLVQPVGSPLSLECTVEGTSNPNLYWYRQAAGRGLQLLFYSVGIGQISSEVPQNLSASRPQDRQFILSSKKLLLSDSGFYLCAWSVAGGGGTQYFGPGTRLTVL.

The chain links TRBV2 to TRBJ2-4; D may be TRBD1 (6 bases). In germline, CDR1 is SNHLY, CDR2 FYNNEI. V was shortened by 3 bases and J by 7 bases, with 13 bases between the two germline ends. This CDR3 spans 14 amino acids. This chain's CDR3 is CASSDPQGANIQYF. CDR3 sequence (DNA): TGTGCCAGCAGTGACCCACAGGGCGCCAACATTCAGTACTTC. The full variable domain, completed using reference TRBV2 and TRBJ2-4, is EPEVTQTPSHQVTQMGQEVILRCVPISNHLYFYWYRQILGQKVEFLVSFYNNEISEKSEIFDDQFSVERPDGSNFTLKIRSTKLEDSAMYFCASSDPQGANIQYFGAGTRLSVL.

The V call is TRBV5-1, the J call TRBJ2-7; D perhaps matches TRBD2 (7 bases). The CDR3 has 15 residues. The germline V and J ends were trimmed by 4 bases and 5 bases, with 19 bases remaining between them. Germline lookup yields CDR1 SGHRS and CDR2 YFSETQ. The CDR3 is CASSGGAGTVNEQYF. The CDR3 DNA sequence: TGCGCCAGCAGCGGGGGGGCGGGCACGGTTAACGAGCAGTACTTC.

The gene calls are TRBV28 and TRBJ2-7; 13 bases agree with TRBD2. CDR1 is MDHEN, CDR2 SYDVKM, per germline. The CDR3 length is 15 residues. The junction had 9 bases not matched to a gene; V was cut back by 6 bases and J by 7 bases. CDR3 loop: CASRVWTSGSGEQYF. Here the CDR3 DNA reads TGTGCCAGCAGGGTATGGACTAGCGGGAGCGGAGAGCAGTACTTC.

V and J are TRBV3-1 (or the pseudogene TRBV3-2) and TRBJ2-7; 13 bases are a match to TRBD2. The CDR3 covers 16 residues. The V gene's germline CDR1 is LGHDT and CDR2 YNNKEL (reference sequence). Germline trimming cut 1 base from V and 6 bases from J; bases unmatched to any gene: 6. CDR3 nucleotides: TGTGCCAGCAGCCAAGCAGGACTAGCGGGAGTCGGCGAGCAGTACTTC. Its protein product is CASSQAGLAGVGEQYF.

V and J are TRBV27 and TRBJ2-3; 13 positions match TRBD2. This CDR3 region has 18 residues. Trimming removed 3 bases from V and 0 bases from J; junction bases left unmatched: 6. Germline V gene sequence: CDR1 MNHEY, CDR2 SMNVEV (reference sequence). The CDR3 DNA reads TGTGCCAGCAGTTTGAAAGGGACTAGCGGGACTAGCACAGATACGCAGTATTTT. Translation gives CASSLKGTSGTSTDTQYF.

This rearrangement joins TRBV4-1 to TRBJ1-5; D is possibly TRBD1 (5 bases). V was pared by 0 bases and J by 7 bases, with 10 bases between. The CDR3 runs 14 residues. Germline V lookup: CDR1 MGHRA, CDR2 YSYEKL. The CDR3 sequence is CASSQDRVGQPQHF. CDR3 nucleotide sequence: TGCGCCAGCAGCCAAGACAGGGTGGGGCAGCCCCAGCATTTT.

This clone appeared a single time. The chain has TRBV6-6 and TRBJ1-5; 9 nucleotides match TRBD1. V trimming: 8 bases; J trimming: 4 bases; junction bases outside the gene matches: 9. Per the germline V gene, CDR1 is MNHNY and CDR2 is SVGAGI (reference sequence). This CDR3 is built from 15 residues. CDR3 nucleotide sequence: TGTGCCAGCGCAGACGGGACAGGGAGGAATCAGCCCCAGCATTTT. This gives the protein CASADGTGRNQPQHF.

The J gene is TRBJ2-1, the V gene TRBV5-4, with 8 bases fitting TRBD2. Germline V CDR1 and CDR2: SGHNT, YYREEE (reference sequence). Trimming cost V 3 bases and J 7 bases; bases outside gene matches: 9. This CDR3 spans 15 amino acids. CDR3 coding DNA: TGTGCCAGCAGCTGGCCAAGCGGGAGTTGGAATGAGCAGTTCTTC. It is translated as CASSWPSGSWNEQFF.

This clone was detected only once. The CDR3: CASTTPRDYPDTQYF. The CDR3, as DNA: TGTGCCAGCACCACCCCCCGGGACTATCCAGATACGCAGTATTTT. The chain combines TRBV6-5 with TRBJ2-3; TRBD2 matches 7 bases. V was clipped by 7 bases and J by 4 bases; unmatched bases: 11. The CDR3 covers 15 residues. CDR1 and CDR2 (germline): MNHEY, SVGAGI.

This chain links TRBV2 with TRBJ1-4; tentatively, D is TRBD1 (6 bases). Germline CDR1 reads SNHLY; CDR2 reads FYNNEI. V lost 6 bases, J lost 5 bases, and 10 bases lay in between. The CDR3 extends over 13 amino acids. CDR3 amino acids: CASRDSLNEKLFF. CDR3 coding DNA: TGTGCCAGCAGGGACAGTTTAAATGAAAAACTGTTTTTT.

This chain links TRBV25-1 with TRBJ1-2, with 7 bases matching TRBD1. V was pared by 0 bases and J by 4 bases, with 5 bases of the junction left unmatched. Germline lookup yields CDR1 MGHDK and CDR2 SYGVNS. This CDR3 region has 15 residues. The CDR3 DNA reads TGTGCCAGCAGTGAATATCGGCCAGGGGGCTATGGCTACACCTTC. Amino acid sequence: CASSEYRPGGYGYTF.

The V call is TRBV5-4, the J call TRBJ1-4, with TRBD1 matching over 8 bases. The length of the CDR3 is 16 residues. V was clipped by 1 base and J by 2 bases; unmatched bases: 4. Germline values: CDR1 SGHNT, CDR2 YYREEE (reference sequence). The CDR3 bases are TGTGCCAGCAGCTTGTACAGGGGGGAGACTAATGAAAAACTGTTTTTT. Translation: CASSLYRGETNEKLFF. Variable domain in full (rest from reference TRBV5-4 and TRBJ1-4): ETGVTQSPTHLIKTRGQQVTLRCSSQSGHNTVSWYQQALGQGPQFIFQYYREEENGRGNFPPRFSGLQFPNYSSELNVNALELDDSALYLCASSLYRGETNEKLFFGSGTQLSVL.